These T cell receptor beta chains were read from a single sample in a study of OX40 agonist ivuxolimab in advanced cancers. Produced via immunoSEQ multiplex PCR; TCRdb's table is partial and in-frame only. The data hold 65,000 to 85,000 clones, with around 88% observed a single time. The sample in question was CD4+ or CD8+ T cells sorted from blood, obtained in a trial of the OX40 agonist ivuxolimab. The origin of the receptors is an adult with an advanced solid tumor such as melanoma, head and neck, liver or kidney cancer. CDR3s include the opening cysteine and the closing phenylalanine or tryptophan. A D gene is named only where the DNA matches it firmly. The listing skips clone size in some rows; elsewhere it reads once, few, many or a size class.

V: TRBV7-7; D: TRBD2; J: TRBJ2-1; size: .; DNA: TGTGCTAGCAGCCCGGGACTAGCGCGTTACAATGAGCAGTTCTTC; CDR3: CASSPGLARYNEQFF
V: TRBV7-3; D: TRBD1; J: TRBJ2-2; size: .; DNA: TGTGCCAGCAGCTTAGGACAGGGCCTAATTAATACCGGGGAGCTGTTTTTT; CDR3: CASSLGQGLINTGELFF
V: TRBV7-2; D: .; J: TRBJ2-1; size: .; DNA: TGTGCCAGCAGCCCCTGGACTCACAATGAGCAGTTCTTC; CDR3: CASSPWTHNEQFF
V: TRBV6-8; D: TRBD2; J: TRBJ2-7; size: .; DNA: TGTGCCAGCAGCCCCCGGACTAGCGTAGCCTACGAGCAGTACTTC; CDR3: CASSPRTSVAYEQYF
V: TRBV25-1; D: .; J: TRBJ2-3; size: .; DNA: TGTGCCAGCAGTGAAACGGACGTTATCACAGATACGCAGTATTTT; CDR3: CASSETDVITDTQYF
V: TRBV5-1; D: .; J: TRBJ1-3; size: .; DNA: TGCGCCAGCAGCAGGGTCCCTGGAAACACCATATATTTT; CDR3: CASSRVPGNTIYF
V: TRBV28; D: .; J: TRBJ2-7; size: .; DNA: TGTGCCAGCAGTCTCGGGGTGCAAGCCTACGAGCAGTACTTC; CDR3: CASSLGVQAYEQYF
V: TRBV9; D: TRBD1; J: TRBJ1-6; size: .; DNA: TGTGCCAGCAGCGTAGGGACAGGGGGGTCTTCACCCCTCCACTTT; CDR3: CASSVGTGGSSPLHF
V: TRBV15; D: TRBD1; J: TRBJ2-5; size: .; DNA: TGTGCCACCAGCAGCAGAAACAGGGGGGCAGAGACCCAGTACTTC; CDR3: CATSSRNRGAETQYF
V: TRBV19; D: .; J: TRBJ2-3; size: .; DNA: TGTGCCAGTGTCTCTCGGACCCGGGGGTCAGATACGCAGTATTTT; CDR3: CASVSRTRGSDTQYF
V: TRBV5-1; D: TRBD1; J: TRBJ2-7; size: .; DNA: TGCGCCAGCAGCACGGGACAGGGCACCTACGAGCAGTACTTC; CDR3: CASSTGQGTYEQYF
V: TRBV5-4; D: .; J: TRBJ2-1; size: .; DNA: TGTGCCAGCAGCTTCGGCGCAGGGGCCGAGTCCTACAATGAGCAGTTCTTC; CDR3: CASSFGAGAESYNEQFF
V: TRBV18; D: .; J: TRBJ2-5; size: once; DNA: TGTGCCAGCTCCCCTACCCAGCAAGAGACCCAGTACTTC; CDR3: CASSPTQQETQYF
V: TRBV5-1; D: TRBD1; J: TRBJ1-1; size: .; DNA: TGCGCCAGCCAAAAATCACAGGGGATGAACACTGAAGCTTTCTTT; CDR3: CASQKSQGMNTEAFF
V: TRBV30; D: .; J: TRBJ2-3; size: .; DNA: TGTGCCTGGAGTACAGGAGTCGTAACAGATACGCAGTATTTT; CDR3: CAWSTGVVTDTQYF
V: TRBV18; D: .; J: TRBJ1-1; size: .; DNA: TGTGCCAGCTCACCATCTGAGACAGGTTTAGGGAACACTGAAGCTTTCTTT; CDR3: CASSPSETGLGNTEAFF
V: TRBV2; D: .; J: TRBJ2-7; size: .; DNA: TGTGCCGGAAGGGGCAGATCCTACGAGCAGTACTTC; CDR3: CAGRGRSYEQYF
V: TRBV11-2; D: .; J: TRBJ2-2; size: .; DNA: TGTGCCAGCAGCCTCGCCGGACTATCGGTAACCGGGGAGCTGTTTTTT; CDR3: CASSLAGLSVTGELFF
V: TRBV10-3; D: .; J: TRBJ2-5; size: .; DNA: TGTGCCATCCGGGTACAGAGTGAAGAGACCCAGTACTTC; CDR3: CAIRVQSEETQYF
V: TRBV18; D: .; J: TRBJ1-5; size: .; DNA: TGTGCCAGCTCAACCGCGGGGTTAATAGGGAATCAGCCCCAGCATTTT; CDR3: CASSTAGLIGNQPQHF
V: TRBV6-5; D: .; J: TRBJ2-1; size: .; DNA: TGTGCCAGCAGTTATGGGCAGTACAATGAGCAGTTCTTC; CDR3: CASSYGQYNEQFF
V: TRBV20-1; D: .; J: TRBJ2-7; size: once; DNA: TGCAGTGCTAGAAGAGTTGATGAGCAGTACTTC; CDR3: CSARRVDEQYF
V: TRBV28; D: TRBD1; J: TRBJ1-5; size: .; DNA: TGTGCCAGCAGTTTAAACACCAATCGACAGGGTCTCCAGCCCCAGCATTTT; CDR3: CASSLNTNRQGLQPQHF
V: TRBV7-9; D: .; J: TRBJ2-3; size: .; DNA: TGTGCCAGCAGCTTCGGGGCCACAGATACGCAGTATTTT; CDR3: CASSFGATDTQYF
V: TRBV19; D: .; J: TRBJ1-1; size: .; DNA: TGTGCCAGTAGTATTTCTCAGGGAGCCCAAAGAGGATTCTTT; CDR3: CASSISQGAQRGFF
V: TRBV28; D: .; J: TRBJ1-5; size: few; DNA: TGTGCCAGCAGTCTCCCCCTCACAGGGTATAGCAATCAGCCCCAGCATTTT; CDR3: CASSLPLTGYSNQPQHF
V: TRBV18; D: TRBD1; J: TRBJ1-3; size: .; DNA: TGTGCCAGCTCATCAGAGACAGGGGGCCTCTCTGGAAACACCATATATTTT; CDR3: CASSSETGGLSGNTIYF
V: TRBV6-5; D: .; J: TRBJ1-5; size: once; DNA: TGTGCCAGCAGTAGTCGTACAGAGGGCGGTCAGCCCCAGCATTTT; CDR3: CASSSRTEGGQPQHF
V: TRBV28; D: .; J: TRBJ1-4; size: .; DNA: TGTGCCAGCAGTTTAGTGGATTCGGTAGAAAAACTGTTTTTT; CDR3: CASSLVDSVEKLFF
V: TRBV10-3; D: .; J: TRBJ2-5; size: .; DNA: TGTGCCATCAGTGAGTTGGAGACCCAGTACTTC; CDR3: CAISELETQYF
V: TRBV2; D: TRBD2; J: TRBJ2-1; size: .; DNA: TGTGCCAGCAGTGTAAGCGGGGGGGCCTACAATGAGCAGTTCTTC; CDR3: CASSVSGGAYNEQFF
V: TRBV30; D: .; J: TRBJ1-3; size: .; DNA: TGTGCCTGGAGTGAAGACGGGTACTCTGGAAACACCATATATTTT; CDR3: CAWSEDGYSGNTIYF
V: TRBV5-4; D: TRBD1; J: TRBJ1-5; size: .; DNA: TGTGCCAGCAGTTCCGGGACAGGGGTTCAGCCCCAGCATTTT; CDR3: CASSSGTGVQPQHF
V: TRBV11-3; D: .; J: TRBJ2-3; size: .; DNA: TGTGCCAGCAGCCAACGGGGTGGAGATACGCAGTATTTT; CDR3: CASSQRGGDTQYF
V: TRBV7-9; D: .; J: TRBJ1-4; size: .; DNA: TGTGCCAGCAGCGGGAACGAAAAACTGTTTTTT; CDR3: CASSGNEKLFF
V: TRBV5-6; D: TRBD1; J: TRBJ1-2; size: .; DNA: TGTGCCAGCAGCCTTAAGGACAGGGGCTATGGCTACACCTTC; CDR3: CASSLKDRGYGYTF
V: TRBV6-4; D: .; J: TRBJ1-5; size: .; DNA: TGTGCCAGCAGCCAAGATCCGGGGTCGGGTCAGCCCCAGCATTTT; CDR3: CASSQDPGSGQPQHF
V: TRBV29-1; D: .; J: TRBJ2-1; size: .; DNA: TGCAGCGTTGCTGGTGCGGGTTGGCAGTTCTTC; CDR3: CSVAGAGWQFF
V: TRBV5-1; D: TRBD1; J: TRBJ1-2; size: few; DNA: TGCGCCAGCAGCTTTGGAGGGGGCAATGATGGCTACACCTTC; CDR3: CASSFGGGNDGYTF
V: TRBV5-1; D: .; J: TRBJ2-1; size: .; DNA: TGCGCCAGCAGCGCCTATAACAATGAGCAGTTCTTC; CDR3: CASSAYNNEQFF
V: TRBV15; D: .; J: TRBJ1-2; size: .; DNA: TGTGCCACCAGCAGATCGGGGGTGGCGAACTATGGCTACACCTTC; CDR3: CATSRSGVANYGYTF
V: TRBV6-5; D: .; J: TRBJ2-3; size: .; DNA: TGTGCCAGCAGTTACTCCCGATCCACAGATACGCAGTATTTT; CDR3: CASSYSRSTDTQYF
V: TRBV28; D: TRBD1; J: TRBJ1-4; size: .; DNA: TGTGCCAGCAGTAACCTGGACAGGGCAAATGAAAAACTGTTTTTT; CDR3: CASSNLDRANEKLFF
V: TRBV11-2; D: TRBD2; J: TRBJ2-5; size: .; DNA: TGTGCCAGCAGCTTAGGCCTGCGGGGGTTGGAGACCCAGTACTTC; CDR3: CASSLGLRGLETQYF
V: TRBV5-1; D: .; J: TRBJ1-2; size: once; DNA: TGCGCCAGCAGCTTGGAAGGGACAACTAACTATGGCTACACCTTC; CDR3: CASSLEGTTNYGYTF
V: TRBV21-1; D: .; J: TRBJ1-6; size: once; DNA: TGTGCCAGCAGCATAGGGACAGGTCCCTCGGATCTCGAATTAGATAATTCACCCCTCCACTTT; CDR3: CASSIGTGPSDLELDNSPLHF
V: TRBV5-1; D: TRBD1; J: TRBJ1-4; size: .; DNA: TGCGCCAGCAGCTCCGGACAGGGTCATGAAAAACTGTTTTTT; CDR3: CASSSGQGHEKLFF
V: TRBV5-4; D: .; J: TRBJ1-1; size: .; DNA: TGTGCCAGCAGCTCCGATCAGGGTACGGGGACTGAAGCTTTCTTT; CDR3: CASSSDQGTGTEAFF